Sequencing of this T cell receptor beta chain was carried out in a study of Graves' ophthalmopathy and Graves' hyperthyroidism. The CDR3 runs to 13 residues. Trimming pared 0 bases from V and 4 bases from J, leaving 6 bases between. The germline V gene has CDR1 LNHNV and CDR2 YYDKDF (reference sequence). Beta-chain TCR CDR3 regions were amplified from RNA transcripts. Second-round multiplex PCR came after a first-round RT-PCR that employed HTBI primers. TCRdb reprocessed the multiplex PCR reads via MiXCR and lists one record per CDR3 protein. The repertoire includes about 500,000 distinct CDR3 sequences, approximately 15% of them detected once, and 8% to 10% sits in the top ten. Pregnant or lactating patients and those with other autoimmune diseases or uncontrolled infections were excluded.

The sequenced material came from blood. The clonotype was recovered from a woman aged 25 to 45 with Graves' ophthalmopathy. The V call is TRBV15, the J call TRBJ1-1; D not resolved. The CDR3 is CATSRDGLTEAFF. CDR3 nucleotides: TGTGCCACCAGCAGAGATGGTCTCACTGAAGCTTTCTTT.